This TCR beta chain was found in a study of blood T cell repertoires in COVID-19. About the research overall: The United States, Italy and Spain supplied acute and convalescent COVID-19 samples. Sources were T cells, B-cell-depleted T cells, or PBMCs; the material itself was cDNA or gDNA.

In the authors' methods: Reference gene primer amplification yielded estimated nucleated cell counts. The assay was immunoSEQ multiplex PCR, and TCRdb's table has in-frame clones only and misses some. V and J calls and clone size are copied from that table; D and trimming were computed from the DNA. Of hundreds of thousands of clones listed, roughly 84% were seen once; the top ten hold 3% to 4%. Deletions cut 5 bases from V and 4 bases from J, with 14 bases between. The germline gives CDR1 SGHTA, CDR2 FQGNSA. The CDR3 is 15 amino acids. The chain is built from TRBV7-2 and TRBJ1-4; D uncertain. The receptor comes from a woman at least 80 years old with acute or convalescent COVID-19. The sample taken for sequencing was peripheral blood. CDR3 nucleotide sequence: TGTGCCAGCAGCCCACCGGGTCCTCATAATGAAAAACTGTTTTTT. As protein: CASSPPGPHNEKLFF.